These 6 T cell receptor beta chains share one sample of origin, sequenced in a study of T cells after yellow fever vaccination. MiXCR was run by TCRdb on the 5' RACE reads, yielding one entry per CDR3 protein. The table records 110,000 or so distinct CDR3 sequences, approximately 7.1% of them present only once. Specimen: CD4+ T cells sorted from PBMCs, collected more than 35 days after the first yellow fever vaccination. The receptors were gathered from a man aged 18 to 30 who received the YFV17D yellow fever vaccine.

Of note for this clonotype: The limits of the CDR3 on the DNA are not certain, so only TCRdb's listed CDR3 is given. J is TRBJ1-2 and V is TRBV12-3 or TRBV12-4. The CDR3 extends over 13 residues, inclusive of both ends. The CDR3 protein is CASSSSDKYGYTF.

This clonotype was seen many times. V usage is TRBV20-1 and J usage is TRBJ1-6; no firm D call. Deletions cut 3 bases from V and 5 bases from J, with 2 bases between. The germline V gene has CDR1 DFQATT and CDR2 SNEGSKA (reference sequence). There are 11 residues in the CDR3. The CDR3 region is CSASHNSPLHF. In nucleotides, the CDR3 is TGCAGTGCTAGCCATAATTCACCCCTCCACTTT.

This clonotype was seen at least ten times. This is likely a read error, given that the CDR3 carries no conserved phenylalanine or tryptophan at its end. No DNA is shown, since the ends of the CDR3 on it are uncertain; the CDR3 is the one TCRdb lists. The chain links TRBV21-1 to TRBJ2-7. TRBV21-1 is deemed a pseudogene. Termini included, the CDR3 measures 9 amino acids. This chain's CDR3 is CASSKSSKS.

This clonotype was seen at least ten times. The gene calls are TRBV5-1 and TRBJ1-1; TRBD1 aligns across 9 bases. V gave up 4 bases and J gave up 8 bases; unmatched junction bases: 6. This CDR3 comprises 13 residues. Germline V gene data show CDR1 as SGHRS and CDR2 as YFSETQ. CDR3 nucleotides: TGCGCCAGCAGCCTACAGGGGGCTGGAGAAGCTTTCTTT. The encoded protein is CASSLQGAGEAFF.

This clonotype was detected only a few times. The chain employs TRBV2 and TRBJ1-5; maybe TRBD1 (5 bases). The CDR3 contains 15 residues. CDR1 is SNHLY and CDR2 is FYNNEI in the germline V gene. Trimming shortened V by 3 bases and J by 0 bases, and 9 bases separated the two germline ends. CDR3 DNA: TGTGCCAGCAGTGAGGTGACAGTTAGCAATCAGCCCCAGCATTTT. It specifies CASSEVTVSNQPQHF.

This clonotype was detected ten times or more. The rearrangement uses TRBV12-3 or TRBV12-4 and TRBJ1-4, with 9 positions matching TRBD1. The CDR3 has 19 amino acids. The J segment lost 1 base and the V segment lost 3 bases, leaving 12 bases of the junction unmatched. As DNA, the CDR3 is TGTGCCAGCAGTTTTGGTGGACAGGGGTTTTTTGGAACTAATGAAAAACTGTTTTTT. It yields the protein CASSFGGQGFFGTNEKLFF.